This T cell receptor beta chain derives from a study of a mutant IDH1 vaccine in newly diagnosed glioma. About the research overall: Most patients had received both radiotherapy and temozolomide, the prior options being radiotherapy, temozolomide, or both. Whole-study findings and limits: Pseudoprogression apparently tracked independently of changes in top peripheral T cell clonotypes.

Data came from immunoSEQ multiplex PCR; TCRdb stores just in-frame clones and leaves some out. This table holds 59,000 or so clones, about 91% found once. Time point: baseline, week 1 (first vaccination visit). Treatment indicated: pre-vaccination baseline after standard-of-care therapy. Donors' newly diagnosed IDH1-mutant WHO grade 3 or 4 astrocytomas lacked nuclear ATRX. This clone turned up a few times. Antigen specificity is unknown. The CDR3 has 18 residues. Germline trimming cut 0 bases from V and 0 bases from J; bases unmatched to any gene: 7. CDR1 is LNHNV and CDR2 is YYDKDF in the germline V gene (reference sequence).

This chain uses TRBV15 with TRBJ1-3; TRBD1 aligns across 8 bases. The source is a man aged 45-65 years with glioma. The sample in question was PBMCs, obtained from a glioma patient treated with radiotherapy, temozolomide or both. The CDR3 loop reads CATSREIRTGRSGNTIYF. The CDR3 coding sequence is TGTGCCACCAGCAGAGAAATACGGACAGGGCGCTCTGGAAACACCATATATTTT.